The 30 T cell receptor beta chains listed next were all sequenced from one sample in a study of blood T cell repertoires in COVID-19. The method was immunoSEQ multiplex PCR; TCRdb's version includes in-frame clones alone and lacks a portion of them. This table has under 300,000 clones, 80% to 95% appearing once. Material for sequencing was peripheral blood. Source of these receptors: a man under 40 with COVID-19, enrolled during active disease.

The chain couples TRBV10-1 to TRBJ2-3; tentatively, D is TRBD2 (6 bases). The V gene lost 8 bases and the J gene lost 4 bases, with 19 bases spanning the gap. Germline CDR1 and CDR2: WNHNN and SYGVQD (reference sequence). The CDR3 length is 15 residues. CDR3 nucleotides: TGCGCCAGCGGCAGAGGGACTGTTTCATCAGATACGCAGTATTTT. Translating it yields CASGRGTVSSDTQYF.

The chain links TRBV9 to TRBJ1-1; 11 nucleotides line up with TRBD1. V lost 4 bases, J lost 7 bases, and 6 bases stayed unmatched. CDR3 length: 14 amino acids. Germline V gene sequence: CDR1 SGDLS, CDR2 YYNGEE. CDR3 nucleotide sequence: TGTGCCAGCAGCCGGGACAGGGGGAACCTTGAAGCTTTCTTT. Translating it yields CASSRDRGNLEAFF.

This clone was seen more than once but under ten times. V gene TRBV2 combines with J gene TRBJ2-3, with 11 positions matching TRBD1. The CDR3 is made up of 15 amino acids. The J segment lost 3 bases and the V segment lost 5 bases, leaving 4 bases of the junction unmatched. Looked up from germline, CDR1 is SNHLY and CDR2 is FYNNEI. The CDR3: CASSSDRGRTDTQYF. The CDR3 nucleotides read TGTGCCAGCAGTTCGGACAGGGGGCGAACAGATACGCAGTATTTT.

V usage is TRBV19 and J usage is TRBJ1-3, with D hard to call. Trimming pared 5 bases from V and 0 bases from J, leaving 20 bases between. Looked up from germline, CDR1 is LNHDA and CDR2 is SQIVND (reference sequence). This CDR3 contains 18 residues. The chain's CDR3 is CASSPVRDIGPSGNTIYF. In nucleotides, the CDR3 is TGTGCCAGTAGTCCAGTCCGAGACATCGGCCCCTCTGGAAACACCATATATTTT.

The table lists this clone with a count of one. This sequence joins TRBV5-4 and TRBJ1-2; D call uncertain. Trimming removed 3 bases from V and 4 bases from J, with 10 bases in between. CDR1 is SGHNT, CDR2 YYREEE, per germline (reference sequence). The length of the CDR3 is 13 residues. In DNA, the CDR3 is TGTGCCAGCAGCTCTACTTACGCCTATGGCTACACCTTC. This sequence encodes CASSSTYAYGYTF.

This sequence joins TRBV19 and TRBJ1-5; D gene ambiguous. Germline CDR1 is LNHDA and CDR2 is SQIVND (reference sequence). Trimming took off 3 bases at V and 7 bases at J, with 10 bases between the two ends. This CDR3 region has 13 residues. The CDR3 reads CASSITREQPQHF. The CDR3 DNA follows: TGTGCCAGTAGTATCACGAGGGAGCAGCCCCAGCATTTT. Looking up the rest from reference TRBV19 and TRBJ1-5 gives the full variable domain: DGGITQSPKYLFRKEGQNVTLSCEQNLNHDAMYWYRQDPGQGLRLIYYSQIVNDFQKGDIAEGYSVSREKKESFPLTVTSAQKNPTAFYLCASSITREQPQHFGDGTRLSIL.

The chain links TRBV5-4 to TRBJ1-2, with 7 bases lining up with TRBD1. Trimming cost V 4 bases and J 3 bases; bases outside gene matches: 3. This CDR3 is 13 amino acids long. Germline CDR1 and CDR2: SGHNT and YYREEE (reference sequence). CDR3 coding DNA: TGTGCCAGCAGCGAGGGGGCGGACTATGGCTACACCTTC. This encodes CASSEGADYGYTF.

V gene TRBV5-4 combines with J gene TRBJ2-5; TRBD2 aligns across 9 bases. The CDR3 is 16 residues long. V trimming: 0 bases; J trimming: 5 bases; junction bases outside the gene matches: 8. Germline V CDR1 and CDR2: SGHNT, YYREEE (reference sequence). DNA for the CDR3: TGTGCCAGCAGCTTGGGGGCTAGCGGGGCCCAGGAGACCCAGTACTTC. It translates to CASSLGASGAQETQYF.

The chain links TRBV9 to TRBJ2-2; D gene ambiguous. V lost 4 bases and J lost 2, with 9 bases in between. Per the germline V gene, CDR1 is SGDLS and CDR2 is YYNGEE. This CDR3 contains 14 residues. The CDR3 DNA follows: TGTGCCAGCAGCTTACAGCTAAACACCGGGGAGCTGTTTTTT. This codes for CASSLQLNTGELFF.

This clone occurred once. The rearrangement links TRBV19 to TRBJ1-1, with 10 positions matching TRBD1. The ends lost 7 bases at V and 4 bases at J; junction bases unmatched: 9. There are 15 residues in the CDR3. Germline assignment: CDR1 LNHDA and CDR2 SQIVND (reference sequence). The CDR3 DNA reads TGTGCCAGTAAGGGGACAGGGGTCTGGGGCACTGAAGCTTTCTTT. Amino acid sequence: CASKGTGVWGTEAFF.

This chain uses TRBV5-1 with TRBJ1-2, with D perhaps TRBD1 (6 bases). Trimming cost V 0 bases and J 7 bases, with 16 bases left between them. The CDR3 loop spans 15 amino acids. Germline V lookup: CDR1 SGHRS, CDR2 YFSETQ. The CDR3: CASSLAGHQGSGYTF. The CDR3 DNA follows: TGCGCCAGCAGCTTGGCGGGACATCAAGGGTCTGGCTACACCTTC.

The chain is built from TRBV2 and TRBJ1-1, with TRBD1 identical over 8 bases. Trimming cost V 3 bases and J 0 bases; bases outside gene matches: 9. CDR3 length: 17 amino acids. Per the germline V gene, CDR1 is SNHLY and CDR2 is FYNNEI. The CDR3 DNA sequence: TGTGCCAGCAGTGACATAAACCGACAGGGGATGAACACTGAAGCTTTCTTT. Translation: CASSDINRQGMNTEAFF.

CDR3: CAWRPGKLRAKNIQYF. The CDR3 DNA is TGTGCCTGGAGACCCGGTAAGCTCCGAGCCAAAAACATTCAGTACTTC. V gene TRBV30 combines with J gene TRBJ2-4, with D hard to call. Trimming took off 3 bases at V and 0 bases at J, with 15 bases between the two ends. Germline V CDR1 and CDR2: GTSNPN, SVGIG (reference sequence). This CDR3 contains 16 residues.

V usage is TRBV10-3 and J usage is TRBJ1-6; D is unresolved. The germline V gene encodes CDR1 ENHRY and CDR2 SYGVKD. CDR3 size: 13 residues. V was pared by 3 bases and J by 7 bases, with 7 bases between. CDR3 amino acids: CAISEIENSPLHF. CDR3 sequence (DNA): TGTGCCATCAGTGAAATAGAGAATTCACCCCTCCACTTT.

This chain connects TRBV11-1 to TRBJ1-6; possible D gene TRBD1, 6 bases. Trimming took 4 bases from V and 8 from J, leaving 12 bases between them. CDR3 length equals 14 residues. Germline CDR1 is SGHAT and CDR2 is FQDESV (reference sequence). As DNA, the CDR3 is TGTGCCAGCAGCTCCCGACAGGAGCATTCACCCCTCCACTTT. This codes for CASSSRQEHSPLHF.

Comments on this clone: Distinct nucleotide sequences in the sample also encode this CDR3. The chain is built from TRBV6-5 and TRBJ2-2; TRBD1 agrees at 9 bases. V was pared by 7 bases and J by 4 bases, with 4 bases of the junction left unmatched. The V gene's germline CDR1 is MNHEY and CDR2 SVGAGI. This CDR3 has 14 residues. CDR3 in DNA: TGTGCCAGCACGGGACAGGGAGGCACCGGGGAGCTGTTTTTT. This encodes CASTGQGGTGELFF.

In regard to this clone: The same CDR3 also results from other DNA sequences found in this sample. The chain employs TRBV9 and TRBJ2-2; possibly TRBD1 for D (6 bases). This CDR3 is 16 amino acids long. Germline V CDR1 and CDR2: SGDLS, YYNGEE. The V end was cut by 4 bases, the J end by 2 bases, with 15 bases between. The DNA of the CDR3 is TGTGCCAGCAGCCCTCGACAGGACCCAAACACCGGGGAGCTGTTTTTT. It codes for CASSPRQDPNTGELFF.

This clone was counted a single time. The chain has TRBV2 and TRBJ2-2, with 9 bases aligning to TRBD1. Germline assignment: CDR1 SNHLY and CDR2 FYNNEI. The CDR3 is made up of 16 amino acids. The V segment lost 2 bases and the J segment 6 bases; nucleotides outside the gene matches: 7. Here the CDR3 reads CASSERATGGAGELFF. CDR3 in DNA: TGTGCCAGCAGTGAACGGGCGACAGGGGGGGCCGGGGAGCTGTTTTTT. Full variable domain (outside the CDR3, taken from reference TRBV2 and TRBJ2-2): EPEVTQTPSHQVTQMGQEVILRCVPISNHLYFYWYRQILGQKVEFLVSFYNNEISEKSEIFDDQFSVERPDGSNFTLKIRSTKLEDSAMYFCASSERATGGAGELFFGEGSRLTVL.

This clone was counted a single time. The chain is built from TRBV15 and TRBJ1-6, with TRBD1 as a possible D gene (5 bases). The CDR3 totals 16 residues. V was clipped by 0 bases and J by 12 bases, with 18 bases between them. Germline V gene lookup returns CDR1 LNHNV and CDR2 YYDKDF (reference sequence). DNA for the CDR3: TGTGCCACCAGCAGAGACCGGGACTCGGACCTTTTACCCCTCCACTTT. It translates to CATSRDRDSDLLPLHF.

This clone appeared a single time. V and J are TRBV3-1 (or the pseudogene TRBV3-2) and TRBJ1-4; D gene uncertain. This CDR3 has 14 residues. Trimming took 1 base from V and 10 from J, leaving 13 bases between them. Per the germline V gene, CDR1 is LGHDT and CDR2 is YNNKEL (reference sequence). CDR3 loop: CASSQALERGKLFF. As DNA, the CDR3 is TGTGCCAGCAGCCAAGCCCTTGAACGGGGAAAACTGTTTTTT.

V and J are TRBV2 and TRBJ1-3, with a possible D match to TRBD1 (6 bases). Trimming removed 7 bases from V and 0 bases from J, with 13 bases in between. CDR1 SNHLY and CDR2 FYNNEI come from the germline V gene. This CDR3 region has 15 residues. The CDR3 protein is CASTRGGYSGNTIYF. The CDR3 DNA sequence: TGTGCCAGCACCAGAGGGGGTTACTCTGGAAACACCATATATTTT.

The chain has TRBV12-3 or TRBV12-4 and TRBJ2-3, with D possibly being TRBD2 (6 bases). V gave up 3 bases and J gave up 8 bases, with 6 bases separating them. The CDR3 length is 11 residues. CDR3 DNA sequence: TGTGCCAGCAGTTTGGGGGGTACGCAGTATTTT. This sequence encodes CASSLGGTQYF.

V usage is TRBV29-1 and J usage is TRBJ1-2, with a tentative D call TRBD1 (5 bases). CDR1 is SQVTM, CDR2 ANQGSEA, per germline. This CDR3 is built from 17 residues. The V gene lost 0 bases and the J gene lost 10 bases, with 27 bases spanning the gap. The CDR3 loop is CSVEDRGETSPVNLYTF. The DNA of the CDR3 is TGCAGCGTTGAAGATCGGGGGGAAACAAGTCCGGTCAACCTCTACACCTTC.

V is TRBV6-5 and J is TRBJ1-2; 10 positions match TRBD1. The V gene's germline CDR1 is MNHEY and CDR2 SVGAGI. This CDR3 is 15 amino acids long. Trimming at V came to 2 bases and at J to 8 bases, leaving 8 bases not matched to a gene. CDR3 sequence reads: CASSYTTGQGVGYTF. CDR3 DNA: TGTGCCAGCAGTTACACGACCGGACAGGGGGTGGGCTACACCTTC.

J is TRBJ1-2 and V is TRBV19; D uncertain. The germline V gene has CDR1 LNHDA and CDR2 SQIVND (reference sequence). This CDR3 has 15 residues. V was shortened by 7 bases and J by 0 bases, with 15 bases between the two germline ends. The CDR3 DNA follows: TGTGCCAGTATCCCCGCTGGAGTAGCTAACTATGGCTACACCTTC. Residues: CASIPAGVANYGYTF. The variable domain in full, with the rest retrieved from reference TRBV19 and TRBJ1-2, is DGGITQSPKYLFRKEGQNVTLSCEQNLNHDAMYWYRQDPGQGLRLIYYSQIVNDFQKGDIAEGYSVSREKKESFPLTVTSAQKNPTAFYLCASIPAGVANYGYTFGSGTRLTVV.

The chain carries TRBV18 and TRBJ1-2; possibly TRBD1 for D (6 bases). The CDR3 covers 14 residues. V was clipped by 3 bases and J by 8 bases, with 16 bases between them. The V gene's germline CDR1 is KGHSH and CDR2 LQKENI. The CDR3 loop reads CASSPRAGDDGYTF. CDR3 DNA: TGTGCCAGCTCACCTAGGGCAGGGGATGACGGCTACACCTTC.

The rearrangement joins TRBV13 to TRBJ2-4, with D unclear. There are 18 residues in the CDR3. Germline V gene data show CDR1 as PRHDT and CDR2 as FYEKMQ (reference sequence). V lost 1 base to trimming and J lost 0 bases, with 16 bases between them. The CDR3 DNA follows: TGTGCCAGCAGCTTAGAAGGAGAGAGCCTTCTAGCCAAAAACATTCAGTACTTC. Protein: CASSLEGESLLAKNIQYF.

V and J are TRBV6-5 and TRBJ1-1; D perhaps matches TRBD1 (5 bases). The V end was cut by 6 bases, the J end by 8 bases, with 10 bases between. CDR1 MNHEY and CDR2 SVGAGI come from the germline V gene. CDR3 size: 11 residues. The CDR3 loop is CASSGSGEAFF. The DNA of the CDR3 is TGTGCCAGCAGCGGGTCAGGGGAAGCTTTCTTT.

V gene TRBV14 combines with J gene TRBJ1-2; possibly TRBD1 for D (6 bases). V lost 1 base and J 7 bases, leaving 19 bases between the germline ends. This CDR3 region has 16 residues. Germline values: CDR1 SGHDN, CDR2 FVKESK. As DNA, the CDR3 is TGTGCCAGCAGCCAAGGAATTCAGTGGACAGATTTTGGCTACACCTTC. Translating gives CASSQGIQWTDFGYTF. The complete variable domain, with remaining parts taken from reference TRBV14 and TRBJ1-2, reads EAGVTQFPSHSVIEKGQTVTLRCDPISGHDNLYWYRRVMGKEIKFLLHFVKESKQDESGMPNNRFLAERTGGTYSTLKVQPAELEDSGVYFCASSQGIQWTDFGYTFGSGTRLTVV.

There are a few counts of this clone. The chain couples TRBV7-9 to TRBJ2-1; TRBD1 matches 8 bases. This CDR3 has 16 residues. Germline V gene sequence: CDR1 SEHNR, CDR2 FQNEAQ (reference sequence). V gave up 5 bases and J gave up 8 bases; unmatched junction bases: 14. The CDR3 sequence is CASSPGGRGRRDEQFF. In DNA form, the CDR3 reads TGTGCCAGCAGCCCCGGTGGCAGGGGGCGTCGGGATGAGCAGTTCTTC.